This T cell receptor (beta chain) was identified during a study of blood T cell repertoires in COVID-19. Whole-study context: Donors in the United States, Italy and Spain gave samples during acute or convalescent COVID-19.

Per the original data handling: Amplification from reference gene primers served as the basis for estimated nucleated cell counts. The assay was immunoSEQ multiplex PCR, and TCRdb's table has in-frame clones only and misses some. For V, J and clone size, that table is used; D and trimming come from the DNA. The repertoire holds over 250,000 clones, with around 92% as singletons. The CDR3 length is 15 residues. Trimming shortened V by 2 bases and J by 3 bases, and 14 bases separated the two germline ends. In germline, CDR1 is LGHNA, CDR2 YNFKEQ. Recruitment covered 20 to 25 US areas and drew participants whose ages spanned roughly 18 to 90 years. Each recovered donor of Cohort 3 presented with two negative PCRs, clearance, or symptom resolution.

The source is a woman aged 55-70 years who had recovered from COVID-19. The sequenced sample consisted of PBMCs or T cells enriched from blood (not recorded which). The gene calls are TRBV4-2 and TRBJ2-7, with unresolved D. The CDR3 here is CASSQIPDPNYEQYF. The CDR3 bases are TGTGCCAGCAGCCAAATTCCCGATCCTAACTACGAGCAGTACTTC.